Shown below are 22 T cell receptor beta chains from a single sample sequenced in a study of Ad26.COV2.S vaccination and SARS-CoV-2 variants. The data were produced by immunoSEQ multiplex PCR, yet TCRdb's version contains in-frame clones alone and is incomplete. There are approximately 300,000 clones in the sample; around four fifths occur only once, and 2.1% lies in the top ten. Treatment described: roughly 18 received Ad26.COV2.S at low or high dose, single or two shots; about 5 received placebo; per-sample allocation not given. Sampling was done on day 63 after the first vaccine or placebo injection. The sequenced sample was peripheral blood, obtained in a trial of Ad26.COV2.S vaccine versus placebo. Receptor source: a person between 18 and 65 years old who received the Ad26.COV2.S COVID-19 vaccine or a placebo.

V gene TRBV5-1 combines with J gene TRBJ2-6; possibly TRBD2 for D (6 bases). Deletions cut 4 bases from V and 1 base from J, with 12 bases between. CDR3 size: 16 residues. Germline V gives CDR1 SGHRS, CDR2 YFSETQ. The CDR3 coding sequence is TGCGCCAGCAGCAGGGGACTGACGTCTGGGGCCAACGTCCTGACTTTC. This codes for CASSRGLTSGANVLTF.

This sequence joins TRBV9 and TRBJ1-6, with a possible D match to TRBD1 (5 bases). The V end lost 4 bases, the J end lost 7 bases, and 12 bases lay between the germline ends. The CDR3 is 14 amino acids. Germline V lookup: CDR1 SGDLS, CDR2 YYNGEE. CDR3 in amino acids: CASSPGTGNSPLHF. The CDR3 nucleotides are TGTGCCAGCAGCCCTGGGACGGGGAATTCACCCCTCCACTTT.

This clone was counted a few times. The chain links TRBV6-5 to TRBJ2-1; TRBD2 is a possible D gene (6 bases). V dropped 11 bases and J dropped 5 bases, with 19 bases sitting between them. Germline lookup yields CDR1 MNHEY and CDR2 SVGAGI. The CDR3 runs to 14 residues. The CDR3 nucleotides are TGTGCCGCCACTGCCCCGGGGGATCACAATGAGCAGTTCTTC. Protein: CAATAPGDHNEQFF.

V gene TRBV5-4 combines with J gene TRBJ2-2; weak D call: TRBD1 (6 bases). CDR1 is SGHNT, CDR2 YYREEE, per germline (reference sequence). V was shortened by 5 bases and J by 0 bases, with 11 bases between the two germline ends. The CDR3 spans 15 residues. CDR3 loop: CASSQQGTNTGELFF. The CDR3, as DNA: TGTGCCAGCAGTCAACAGGGAACGAACACCGGGGAGCTGTTTTTT.

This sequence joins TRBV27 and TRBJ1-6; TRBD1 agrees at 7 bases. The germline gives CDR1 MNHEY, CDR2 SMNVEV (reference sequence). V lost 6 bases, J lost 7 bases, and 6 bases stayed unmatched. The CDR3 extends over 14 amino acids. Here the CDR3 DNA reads TGTGCCAGCAGGCCGGGACAGCCCAATTCACCCCTCCACTTT. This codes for CASRPGQPNSPLHF.

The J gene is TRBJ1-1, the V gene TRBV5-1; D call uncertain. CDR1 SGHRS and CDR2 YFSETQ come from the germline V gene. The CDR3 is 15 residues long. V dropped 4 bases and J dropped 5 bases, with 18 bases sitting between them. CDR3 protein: CASSGNLQRSTEAFF. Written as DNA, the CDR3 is TGCGCCAGCAGCGGGAACTTACAGCGCTCTACTGAAGCTTTCTTT. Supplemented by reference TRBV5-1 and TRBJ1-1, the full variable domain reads KAGVTQTPRYLIKTRGQQVTLSCSPISGHRSVSWYQQTPGQGLQFLFEYFSETQRNKGNFPGRFSGRQFSNSRSEMNVSTLELGDSALYLCASSGNLQRSTEAFFGQGTRLTVV.

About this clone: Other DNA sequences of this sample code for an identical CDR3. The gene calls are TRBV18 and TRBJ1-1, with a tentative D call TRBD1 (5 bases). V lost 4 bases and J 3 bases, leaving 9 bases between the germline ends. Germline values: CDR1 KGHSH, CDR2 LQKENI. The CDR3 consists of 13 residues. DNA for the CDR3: TGTGCCAGCTCACAGGGGAGGGACACTGAAGCTTTCTTT. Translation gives CASSQGRDTEAFF.

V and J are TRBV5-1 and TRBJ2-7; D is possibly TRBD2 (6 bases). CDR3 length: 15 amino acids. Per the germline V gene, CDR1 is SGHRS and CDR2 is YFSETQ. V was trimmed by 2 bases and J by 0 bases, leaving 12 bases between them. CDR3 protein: CASSFLGGNSYEQYF. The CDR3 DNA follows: TGCGCCAGCAGCTTCTTGGGGGGTAACTCCTACGAGCAGTACTTC. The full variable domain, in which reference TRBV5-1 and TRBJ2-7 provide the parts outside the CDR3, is KAGVTQTPRYLIKTRGQQVTLSCSPISGHRSVSWYQQTPGQGLQFLFEYFSETQRNKGNFPGRFSGRQFSNSRSEMNVSTLELGDSALYLCASSFLGGNSYEQYFGPGTRLTVT.

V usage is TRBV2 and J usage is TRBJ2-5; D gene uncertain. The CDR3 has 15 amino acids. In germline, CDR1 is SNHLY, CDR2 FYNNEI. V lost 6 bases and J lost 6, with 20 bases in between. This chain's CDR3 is CASRGPGSYFQTQYF. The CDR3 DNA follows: TGTGCCAGCAGAGGGCCCGGAAGTTATTTTCAGACCCAGTACTTC.

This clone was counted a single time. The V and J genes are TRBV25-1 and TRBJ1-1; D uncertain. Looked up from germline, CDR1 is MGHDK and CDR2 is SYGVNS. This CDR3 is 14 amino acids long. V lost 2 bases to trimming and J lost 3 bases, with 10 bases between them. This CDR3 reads CASSETGQYTEAFF. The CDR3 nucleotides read TGTGCCAGCAGTGAAACCGGGCAGTACACTGAAGCTTTCTTT.

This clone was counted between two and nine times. CDR3 sequence reads: CASSSLDRVVGAGELFF. CDR3 DNA: TGTGCCAGCAGCTCTTTAGACAGGGTCGTGGGAGCCGGGGAGCTGTTTTTT. The chain recombines TRBV5-4 with TRBJ2-2; 7 bases agree with TRBD1. Germline assignment: CDR1 SGHNT and CDR2 YYREEE (reference sequence). Trimming at V came to 3 bases and at J to 6 bases, leaving 14 bases not matched to a gene. The CDR3 runs 17 residues.

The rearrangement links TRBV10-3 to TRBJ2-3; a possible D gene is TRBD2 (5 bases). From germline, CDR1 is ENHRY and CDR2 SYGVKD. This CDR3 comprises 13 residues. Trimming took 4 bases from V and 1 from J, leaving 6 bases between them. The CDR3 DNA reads TGTGCCATCAGTGCGGAGGGCACAGATACGCAGTATTTT. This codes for CAISAEGTDTQYF.

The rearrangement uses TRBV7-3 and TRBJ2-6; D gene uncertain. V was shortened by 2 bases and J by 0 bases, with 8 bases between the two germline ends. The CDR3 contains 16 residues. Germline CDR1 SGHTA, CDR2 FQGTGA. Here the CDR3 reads CASSLGLYSGANVLTF. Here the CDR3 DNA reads TGTGCCAGCAGCTTAGGCCTCTACTCTGGGGCCAACGTCCTGACTTTC. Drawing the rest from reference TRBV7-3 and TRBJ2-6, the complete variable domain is GAGVSQTPSNKVTEKGKYVELRCDPISGHTALYWYRQSLGQGPEFLIYFQGTGAADDSGLPNDRFFAVRPEGSVSTLKIQRTERGDSAVYLCASSLGLYSGANVLTFGAGSRLTVL.

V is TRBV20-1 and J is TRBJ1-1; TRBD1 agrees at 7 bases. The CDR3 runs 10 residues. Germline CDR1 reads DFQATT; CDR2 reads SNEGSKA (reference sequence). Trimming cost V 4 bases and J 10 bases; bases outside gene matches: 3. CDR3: CSAMRDRAFF. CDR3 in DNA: TGCAGTGCTATGAGGGACAGAGCTTTCTTT.

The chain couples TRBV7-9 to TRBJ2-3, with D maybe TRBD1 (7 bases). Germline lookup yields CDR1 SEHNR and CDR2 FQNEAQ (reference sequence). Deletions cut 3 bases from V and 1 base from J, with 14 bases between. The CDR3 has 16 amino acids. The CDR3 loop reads CASSFRGARGTDTQYF. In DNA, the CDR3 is TGTGCCAGCAGCTTCAGGGGGGCGCGAGGCACAGATACGCAGTATTTT.

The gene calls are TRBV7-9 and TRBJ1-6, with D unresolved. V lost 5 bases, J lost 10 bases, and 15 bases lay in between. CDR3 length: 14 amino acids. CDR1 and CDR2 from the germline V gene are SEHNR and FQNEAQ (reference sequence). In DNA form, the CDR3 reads TGTGCCAGCAGCCGAGGAGAAGGGAGGTCACCCCTCCACTTT. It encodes CASSRGEGRSPLHF. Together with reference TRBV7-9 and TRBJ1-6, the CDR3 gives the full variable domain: DTGVSQNPRHKITKRGQNVTFRCDPISEHNRLYWYRQTLGQGPEFLTYFQNEAQLEKSRLLSDRFSAERPKGSFSTLEIQRTEQGDSAMYLCASSRGEGRSPLHFGNGTRLTVT.

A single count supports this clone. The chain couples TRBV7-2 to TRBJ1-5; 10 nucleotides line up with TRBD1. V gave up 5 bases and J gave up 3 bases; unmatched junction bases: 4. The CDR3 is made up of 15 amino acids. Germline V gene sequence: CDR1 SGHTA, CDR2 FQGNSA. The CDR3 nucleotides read TGTGCCAGCAGCACGGGACAGGGGAACAATCAGCCCCAGCATTTT. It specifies CASSTGQGNNQPQHF.

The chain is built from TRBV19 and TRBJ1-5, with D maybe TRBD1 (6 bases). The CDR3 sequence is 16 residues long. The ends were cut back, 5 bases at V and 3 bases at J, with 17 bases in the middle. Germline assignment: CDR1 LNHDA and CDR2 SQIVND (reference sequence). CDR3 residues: CASSLGGGWNNQPQHF. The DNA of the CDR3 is TGTGCCAGTAGTTTAGGGGGAGGGTGGAACAATCAGCCCCAGCATTTT.

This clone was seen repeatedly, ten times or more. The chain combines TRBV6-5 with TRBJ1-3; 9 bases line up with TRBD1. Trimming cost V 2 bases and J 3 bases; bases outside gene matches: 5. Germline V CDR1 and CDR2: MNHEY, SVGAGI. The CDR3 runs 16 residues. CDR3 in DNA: TGTGCCAGCAGTTACGGGACAGGGCTCGGTGGAAACACCATATATTTT. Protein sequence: CASSYGTGLGGNTIYF.

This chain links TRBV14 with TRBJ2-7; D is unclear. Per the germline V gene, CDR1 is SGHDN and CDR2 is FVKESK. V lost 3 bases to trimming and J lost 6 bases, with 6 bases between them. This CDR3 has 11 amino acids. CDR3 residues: CASSQGLEQYF. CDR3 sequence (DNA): TGTGCCAGCAGCCAGGGTCTCGAGCAGTACTTC.

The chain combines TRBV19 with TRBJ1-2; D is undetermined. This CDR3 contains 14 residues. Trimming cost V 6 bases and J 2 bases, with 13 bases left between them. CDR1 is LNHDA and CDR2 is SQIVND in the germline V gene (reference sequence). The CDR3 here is CASSPWGGNYGYTF. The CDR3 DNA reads TGTGCCAGTAGCCCCTGGGGAGGGAACTATGGCTACACCTTC. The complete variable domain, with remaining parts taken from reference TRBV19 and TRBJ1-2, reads DGGITQSPKYLFRKEGQNVTLSCEQNLNHDAMYWYRQDPGQGLRLIYYSQIVNDFQKGDIAEGYSVSREKKESFPLTVTSAQKNPTAFYLCASSPWGGNYGYTFGSGTRLTVV.

CDR3 sequence (DNA): TGTGCCAGCAGTATAAGAACAGCTTGGAACACTGAAGCTTTCTTT. Encoded protein: CASSIRTAWNTEAFF. The chain combines TRBV25-1 with TRBJ1-1; D is unclear. Trimming pared 5 bases from V and 1 base from J, leaving 14 bases between. The CDR3 has 15 amino acids. The germline V gene has CDR1 MGHDK and CDR2 SYGVNS.